One T cell receptor beta chain is described in this entry. Its antigen is as yet unknown. The data were obtained in a study of cytomegalovirus exposure and HLA in healthy donors. General study findings and limits: The authors enumerated some 170 TCR beta chains as linked to cytomegalovirus. Most observed TCR sequences were rare, whereas some public TCRs were detected in many donors. In a later analysis, first-cohort TCR clusters were found to tend to co-occur in the roughly 120 validation repertoires.

The V gene lost 6 bases and the J gene lost 3 bases, with 15 bases spanning the gap. CDR1 and CDR2 from the germline V gene are LNHDA and SQIVND (reference sequence). This CDR3 region has 15 residues. Sequencing used immunoSEQ multiplex PCR; TCRdb keeps in-frame clones, though not all of them. The sample holds about 44,000 clones, 93% seen once. The TCR was taken from a woman younger than 30 in good health and CMV-seronegative. The sequencing input was PBMCs. This sequence joins TRBV19 and TRBJ1-5; a possible D gene is TRBD1 (6 bases). The CDR3 loop is CASRTDRSNNQPQHF. The CDR3 coding sequence is TGTGCCAGTAGAACCGACAGGTCGAACAATCAGCCCCAGCATTTT.